Sequencing of this T cell receptor beta chain was carried out in a study of OX40 agonist ivuxolimab in advanced cancers. About the investigation overall: The costimulatory receptor OX40 (CD134) was targeted by ivuxolimab, a fully human IgG2 agonistic monoclonal antibody. A male proportion of roughly 80% and a mean age of roughly 58 years, ranging from roughly 23 to 85, were recorded for the dose-escalation cohort. Peripheral TCRbeta sequencing aimed to test whether ivuxolimab altered TCR sequence diversity and caused clonal T-cell expansion. Intravenous ivuxolimab was administered to patients every 2 weeks at six dose levels: 0.01, 0.1, 0.3, 1.5, 3 and 10 mg/kg. Among the approximately 50 dose-escalation patients, around 19 had hepatocellular carcinoma, approximately 15 melanoma, 9 renal cell carcinoma and 9 head and neck cancer. Partial responses occurred in three dose-escalation patients, of whom one had hepatocellular carcinoma and two had cutaneous melanoma. Prior anti-PD-1, anti-PD-L1 or anti-CTLA-4 therapy was permitted, and checkpoint inhibitors had been received by roughly 40% of dose-escalation patients. The monotherapy dose-escalation portion (N ≈ 50 patients) of the phase I ivuxolimab trial is reported in the paper.

A word on this clone: Its binding antigen is unknown. The sample holds no much larger clone one base away, and base qualities are not on file.

Genomic DNA was extracted from sorted cells for sequencing of the TCRbeta CDR3 region. TCRbeta CDR3 regions were sequenced using the immunoSEQ Assay. Not all clones reach the TCRdb copy of this immuneACCESS table, which keeps in-frame sequences only. Checked studies attribute under half of the gap to unresolved V genes and leave the rest unexplained. This sample comprises some 51,000 clones, around 88% of them detected only once. The biggest ten clones account for roughly 13% of the sample. The trial excluded patients who had a history of autoimmune disease or were on systemic immunosuppression. Peripheral blood for TCR sequencing was drawn from every dose cohort at baseline, at cycle 4 day 1 and at cycle 7 day 1. The samples were taken from a phase I, first-in-human, multicenter, open-label dose-escalation trial of ivuxolimab. Adults with locally advanced or metastatic head and neck squamous cell, hepatocellular, melanoma or renal cell carcinoma were enrolled in the trial. Before TCR sequencing, CD4+ T cells and CD8+ T cells from peripheral blood were sorted into separate populations.

According to the germline V gene (reference sequence), CDR1 reads SEHNR and CDR2 reads FQNEAQ. The CDR3 starts with the cysteine, ends with the phenylalanine, and has 18 residues. Only the CDR3 DNA stays, 54 bases, in frame from base 1. The germline V end is reduced by 3 bases and the J end by 0 bases; junction bases left unmatched: 10. Overall results and qualifications from the work: Clonal expansion of both CD4+ and CD8+ blood T cells was observed from baseline to week 6 at doses 0.1 to 3.0 mg/kg. Antigen specificity was not determined for the clonally expanded peripheral T cells. Low levels of normalized T-cell clonal expansion were also seen in some patients who did not respond. After ivuxolimab, expanded clones were on average more numerous among CD8+ T cells than among CD4+ T cells. Partial responders in the 0.1-3.0 mg/kg groups had among the lowest normalized peripheral clonal expansion, especially among CD8+ T cells.

This receptor was taken from an adult with an advanced solid tumor such as melanoma, head and neck, liver or kidney cancer. The V and J genes are TRBV7-9 and TRBJ2-1, with TRBD2 identical over 8 junction bases. The specimen comprised CD4+ or CD8+ T cells sorted from blood, sampled in a trial of the OX40 agonist ivuxolimab. The CDR3 region reads CASSLETSVGSSYNEQFF. The DNA sequence reads TGTGCCAGCAGCTTGGAGACTAGCGTTGGGAGCTCCTACAATGAGCAGTTCTTC.